The entry that follows covers one T cell receptor beta chain sequence. Its cognate antigen is unknown. The data originate from a study of T cell responses to AZD1222 COVID-19 vaccine. Study-wide findings and caveats: Nearly half of spike-specific TCRs reportedly target unmutated variant regions. Baseline testing showed seropositivity in only five to seven AZD1222 recipients. Spike-specific TCR breadth and depth both grew after two AZD1222 doses.

With 5 bases removed from V and 2 bases from J, the gap between germline ends came to 12 bases. Germline V gene lookup returns CDR1 SGHTA and CDR2 FQGNSA. The CDR3 runs 14 residues. Libraries were prepared by immunoSEQ multiplex PCR; TCRdb keeps only in-frame clonotypes and omits some of them. Of some 180,000 clones listed, 85% to 95% were seen once; the top ten hold 0.8% to 1.3%. This clonotype originated in an adult who received the MenACWY meningococcal vaccine as a control. The J gene is TRBJ2-5, the V gene TRBV7-2; D may correspond to TRBD1 or TRBD2 (7 bases each). This specimen consisted of peripheral blood, obtained 28 days after the second dose of the MenACWY control vaccine. The CDR3 nucleotides are TGTGCCAGCAGCCCAGGGGGGGGGCAAGAGACCCAGTACTTC. This encodes CASSPGGGQETQYF.